The rows below give T cell receptor beta chains drawn from one sample of a study of CD8+CD57+ T cells in acquired aplastic anemia. TCRdb recomputed calls from the reads with MiXCR, one row per CDR3 protein. The sample contains about 81,000 distinct CDR3 sequences, 40% to 55% of which appear only once. The material sequenced was sorted CD4+, CD8+, or CD8+CD57+ T cells (not recorded which) from PBMCs. Source of these receptors: a human donor in good health, serving as a control. Both conserved end residues are part of each CDR3. D genes are given only for firm matches. Size values are once, few and many counts, or a class for expanded clones, and some rows have none.

J,size,V,D,CDR3,DNA
TRBJ1-1,many,TRBV29-1,-,CSVEDSRPEAFF,TGCAGCGTTGAAGATAGCAGGCCTGAAGCTTTCTTT
TRBJ2-1,-,TRBV6-1,-,CASSALRYNEQFF,TGTGCCAGCAGTGCCCTCCGATACAATGAGCAGTTCTTC
TRBJ1-1,-,TRBV29-1,TRBD1,CSVRQGDTEAFF,TGCAGCGTACGACAGGGCGACACTGAAGCTTTCTTT
TRBJ2-5,-,TRBV2,-,CASSAPLETQYF,TGTGCCAGCAGTGCGCCCCTTGAGACCCAGTACTTC
TRBJ1-1,few,TRBV30,-,CAWSVRGQYMNTEAFF,TGTGCCTGGAGTGTACGGGGTCAGTACATGAACACTGAAGCTTTCTTT
TRBJ2-3,-,TRBV20-1,-,CSAQEGSSSDTQYF,TGCAGTGCTCAGGAGGGGAGTTCGAGTGATACGCAGTATTTT
TRBJ2-1,-,TRBV4-1,TRBD1,CASGHLQGVEQFF,TGCGCCAGCGGCCACTTACAGGGGGTTGAGCAGTTCTTC
TRBJ2-1,many,TRBV20-1,-,CSARVFFGGHNNEQFF,TGCAGTGCTAGAGTGTTTTTCGGGGGCCACAACAATGAGCAGTTCTTC
TRBJ1-3,-,TRBV19,-,CASSIYGSSGNTIYF,TGTGCCAGTAGTATTTACGGGAGCTCTGGAAACACCATATATTTT
TRBJ2-7,-,TRBV20-1,TRBD1,CSARGQGGYNEQYF,TGCAGTGCTAGGGGACAGGGAGGTTACAATGAGCAGTACTTC
TRBJ2-3,-,TRBV25-1,TRBD2,CASSALAGAADTQYF,TGTGCCAGCAGTGCCCTAGCGGGGGCAGCAGATACGCAGTATTTT
TRBJ2-1,many,TRBV2,-,CASRAQRDEQFF,TGTGCCAGCAGGGCCCAAAGGGACGAGCAGTTCTTC
TRBJ2-1,-,TRBV15,TRBD1,CATSITGGQNEQFF,TGTGCCACCAGCATAACAGGGGGCCAAAATGAGCAGTTCTTC
TRBJ2-1,-,TRBV20-1,TRBD2,CSAELSGSKYEQFF,TGCAGTGCAGAGCTTAGCGGGAGCAAGTATGAGCAGTTCTTC
TRBJ2-7,many,TRBV11-2,TRBD1,CASSRRDRGHSYEQYF,TGTGCCAGCAGCCGAAGAGACAGGGGGCATTCCTACGAGCAGTACTTC
TRBJ2-3,-,TRBV29-1,-,CSVVDGTDTQYF,TGCAGCGTTGTGGACGGCACAGATACGCAGTATTTT
TRBJ1-5,-,TRBV19,-,CASSMSDSNQPQHF,TGTGCCAGTAGTATGTCAGATAGCAATCAGCCCCAGCATTTT
TRBJ1-1,few,TRBV11-2,-,CASSLGGAGTEAFF,TGTGCCAGCAGCCTCGGAGGGGCTGGGACTGAAGCTTTCTTT
TRBJ2-3,many,TRBV14,-,CASSQGPRQEVGTDTQYF,TGTGCCAGCAGCCAAGGACCCCGACAAGAAGTGGGCACAGATACGCAGTATTTT
TRBJ2-1,-,TRBV4-1,TRBD2,CASSQDSGGMNEQFF,TGCGCCAGCAGCCAAGATAGCGGGGGGATGAATGAGCAGTTCTTC
TRBJ1-4,few,TRBV29-1,-,CSASTGSNEKLFF,TGCAGCGCAAGTACAGGGTCCAATGAAAAACTGTTTTTT
TRBJ2-7,many,TRBV7-9,TRBD2,CASSPSEGGNEQYF,TGTGCCAGCAGCCCCTCGGAGGGAGGGAACGAGCAGTACTTC
TRBJ2-7,-,TRBV6-1,-,CASSDLGGPYEQYF,TGTGCCAGCAGTGACCTTGGCGGCCCCTACGAGCAGTACTTC
TRBJ1-2,-,TRBV19,TRBD1,CASSTTGTGFYGYTF,TGTGCCAGTAGTACCACCGGGACAGGGTTCTATGGCTACACCTTC
TRBJ2-7,-,TRBV10-3,-,CASSQAVQGSPNSYEQYF,TGTGCCAGCAGCCAAGCGGTACAGGGCTCCCCGAACTCCTACGAGCAGTACTTC
TRBJ1-6,once,TRBV7-9,-,CASSLEFEGSPLHF,TGTGCCAGCAGCTTAGAATTCGAGGGCTCACCCCTCCACTTT
TRBJ2-3,many,TRBV27,TRBD1,CASSTLPGTGRDTQYF,TGTGCCAGCAGTACCCTCCCCGGGACAGGGCGAGATACGCAGTATTTT
TRBJ2-1,-,TRBV6-4,-,CASSDSGETEQFF,TGTGCCAGCAGTGACTCCGGCGAAACTGAGCAGTTCTTC
TRBJ2-5,few,TRBV4-1,-,CASSQDGKTQYF,TGCGCCAGCAGCCAAGACGGGAAGACCCAGTACTTC
TRBJ1-5,few,TRBV24-1,-,CATSDYGTFQPQHF,TGTGCCACCAGTGATTATGGGACCTTCCAGCCCCAGCATTTT
TRBJ1-2,many,TRBV20-1,-,CSAPVGGWDGYTF,TGCAGTGCTCCAGTGGGGGGCTGGGATGGCTACACCTTC
TRBJ1-5,many,TRBV6-1,-,CASSQGNNQPQHF,TGTGCCAGCAGTCAGGGCAACAATCAGCCCCAGCATTTT
TRBJ2-3,-,TRBV15,TRBD2,CATGTVGGAFTQYF,TGTGCCACCGGAACCGTCGGGGGGGCCTTTACGCAGTATTTT
TRBJ2-1,-,TRBV29-1,TRBD2,CSVEAPGGYNEQFF,TGCAGCGTTGAAGCGCCGGGGGGCTACAATGAGCAGTTCTTC
TRBJ2-7,-,TRBV24-1,-,CATPTSRDTPRSEQYF,TGTGCCACCCCGACTTCGCGGGACACTCCGAGATCCGAGCAGTACTTC
TRBJ1-2,-,TRBV20-1,TRBD1,CSALPGGAYYGYTF,TGCAGTGCTTTACCAGGGGGCGCTTACTATGGCTACACCTTC
TRBJ2-7,many,TRBV12-3/TRBV12-4,TRBD2,CASSMAGGDYEQYF,TGTGCCAGCAGTATGGCTGGGGGGGACTACGAGCAGTACTTC
TRBJ2-7,-,TRBV29-1,TRBD2,CSVGGLAGGRGCPYEQYF,TGCAGCGTTGGAGGACTAGCGGGAGGGCGAGGGTGCCCCTACGAGCAGTACTTC
TRBJ2-7,-,TRBV13,-,CASSLGGSSYEQYF,TGTGCCAGCAGCTTAGGGGGGAGCTCCTACGAGCAGTACTTC
TRBJ1-2,many,TRBV15,TRBD1,CATSRVGQNYGYTF,TGTGCCACCAGCAGAGTGGGACAGAACTATGGCTACACCTTC